Presented here are 7 T cell receptor beta chains from one specimen sequenced in a study of metastatic and nonmetastatic thyroid tumors. TCRdb re-analyzed the PCR reads using MiXCR. The data contain around 45,000 clones, about 16% of them singletons. The entire patient cohort was treatment-naive prior to thyroid surgery. Specimen: blood. These receptors were taken from a female donor with papillary thyroid cancer or a benign thyroid nodule (not recorded which). Some clones in this sample may be carry-over from other donors' samples.

This clone was seen at least ten times. This may be a read error: a much more frequent sequence differs by one nucleotide. V gene TRBV27 combines with J gene TRBJ2-7; TRBD1 is a possible D gene (6 bases). CDR3 length: 15 amino acids. Germline lookup yields CDR1 MNHEY and CDR2 SMNVEV (reference sequence). The CDR3 region is CARSSLRGVTYEQYF. DNA of the CDR3: TGTGCCCGCAGTTCCCTCAGGGGCGTAACCTACGAGCAGTACTTC.

This clone was detected only a few times. The chain couples TRBV18 to TRBJ2-1; 7 bases fit TRBD2. This CDR3 has 15 residues. V lost 2 bases to trimming and J lost 4 bases; unmatched junction nucleotides: 5. CDR1 KGHSH and CDR2 LQKENI come from the germline V gene. CDR3 protein: CASSPRLADYNEQFF. Written as DNA, the CDR3 is TGTGCCAGCTCACCAAGGCTAGCGGATTACAATGAGCAGTTCTTC.

This clone appeared a few times. The chain carries TRBV19 and TRBJ2-7; 9 nucleotides match TRBD2. V shed 5 bases, J shed 3 bases, and the junction held 8 bases outside the gene matches. The CDR3 contains 15 residues. Germline V gene sequence: CDR1 LNHDA, CDR2 SQIVND (reference sequence). The chain's CDR3 is CASSPPDSGSYEQYF. CDR3 sequence (DNA): TGTGCCAGTAGTCCACCTGATAGCGGGAGCTACGAGCAGTACTTC. Full variable domain (outside the CDR3, taken from reference TRBV19 and TRBJ2-7): DGGITQSPKYLFRKEGQNVTLSCEQNLNHDAMYWYRQDPGQGLRLIYYSQIVNDFQKGDIAEGYSVSREKKESFPLTVTSAQKNPTAFYLCASSPPDSGSYEQYFGPGTRLTVT.

About this clone itself: Being one base from a much bigger clone, this may be a read error. This sequence joins TRBV29-1 and TRBJ2-3, with D tentatively TRBD2 (6 bases). CDR1 is SQVTM, CDR2 ANQGSEA, per germline. The CDR3 loop spans 13 amino acids. The CDR3 sequence: CSFDGGDTDTQYF. As DNA, the CDR3 is TGCAGCTTTGACGGGGGAGACACAGATACGCAGTATTTT.

This chain uses TRBV18 with TRBJ2-2, with D unresolved. The CDR3 contains 12 residues. The V gene lost 2 bases and the J gene lost 7 bases, with 5 bases spanning the gap. CDR1 and CDR2 from the germline V gene are KGHSH and LQKENI. The CDR3 coding sequence is TGTGCCAGCTCACCAGGGTTCGGGGAGCTGTTTTTT. Protein product: CASSPGFGELFF.

A remark on this clone: Possible read error: a much larger clone is one base away. The chain is built from TRBV11-1 and TRBJ2-1; 10 bases fit TRBD2. After removal of 2 bases from V and 4 bases from J, the junction contained 8 bases not matched to a gene. Germline V gene data show CDR1 as SGHAT and CDR2 as FQDESV (reference sequence). This CDR3 is built from 17 residues. The CDR3 sequence is CASSLIASGSWYNEQFF. The CDR3 nucleotides read TGTGCCAGCAGCTTAATTGCTAGCGGGAGCTGGTACAATGAGCAGTTCTTC. The variable domain in full, completed from reference TRBV11-1 and TRBJ2-1, reads EAEVAQSPRYKITEKSQAVAFWCDPISGHATLYWYRQILGQGPELLVQFQDESVVDDSQLPKDRFSAERLKGVDSTLKIQPAELGDSAMYLCASSLIASGSWYNEQFFGPGTRLTVL.

The table lists this clone with many counts. The rearrangement uses TRBV30 and TRBJ1-1; tentative D call: TRBD1 (5 bases). The CDR3 has 15 residues. Trimming cost V 4 bases and J 5 bases, with 20 bases left between them. Germline V gene sequence: CDR1 GTSNPN, CDR2 SVGIG (reference sequence). CDR3 amino acids: CAWNAWAGSGTEAFF. For the CDR3, the DNA is TGTGCCTGGAACGCCTGGGCAGGGTCGGGAACTGAAGCTTTCTTT. Complete variable domain (other parts from reference TRBV30 and TRBJ1-1): SQTIHQWPATLVQPVGSPLSLECTVEGTSNPNLYWYRQAAGRGLQLLFYSVGIGQISSEVPQNLSASRPQDRQFILSSKKLLLSDSGFYLCAWNAWAGSGTEAFFGQGTRLTVV.